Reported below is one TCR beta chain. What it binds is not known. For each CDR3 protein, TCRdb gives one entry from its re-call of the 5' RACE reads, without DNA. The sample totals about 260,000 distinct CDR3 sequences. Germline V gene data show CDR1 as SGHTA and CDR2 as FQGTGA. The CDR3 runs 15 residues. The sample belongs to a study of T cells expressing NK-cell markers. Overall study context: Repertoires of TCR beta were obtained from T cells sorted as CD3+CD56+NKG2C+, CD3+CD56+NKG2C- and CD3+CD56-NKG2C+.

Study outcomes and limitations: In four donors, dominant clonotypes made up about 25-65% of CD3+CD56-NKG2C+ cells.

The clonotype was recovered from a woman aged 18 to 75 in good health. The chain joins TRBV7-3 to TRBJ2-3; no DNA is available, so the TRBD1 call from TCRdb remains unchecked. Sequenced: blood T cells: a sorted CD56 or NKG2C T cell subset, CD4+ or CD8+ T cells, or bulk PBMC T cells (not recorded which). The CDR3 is CASSPPGQRADTQYF.